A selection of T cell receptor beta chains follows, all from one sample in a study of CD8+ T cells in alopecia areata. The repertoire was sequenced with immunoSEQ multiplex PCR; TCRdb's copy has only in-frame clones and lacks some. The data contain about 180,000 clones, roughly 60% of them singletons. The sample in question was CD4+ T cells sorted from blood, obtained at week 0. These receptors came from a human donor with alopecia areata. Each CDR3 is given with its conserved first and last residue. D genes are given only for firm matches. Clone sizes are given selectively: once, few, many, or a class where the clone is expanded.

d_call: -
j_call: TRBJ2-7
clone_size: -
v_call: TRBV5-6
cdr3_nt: TGTGCCAGCAGCCGTCTAGGACCGGGATCCTACGAGCAGTACTTC
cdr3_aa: CASSRLGPGSYEQYF

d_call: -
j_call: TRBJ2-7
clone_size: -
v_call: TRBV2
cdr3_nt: TGTGCCAGCAGCCCAATACTAGCTAACGAGCAGTACTTC
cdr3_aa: CASSPILANEQYF

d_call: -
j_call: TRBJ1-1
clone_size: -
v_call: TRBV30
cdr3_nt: TGTGCCTGGAGTGTATCCCTGGGAGTTTCAGCTTTCTTT
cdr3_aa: CAWSVSLGVSAFF

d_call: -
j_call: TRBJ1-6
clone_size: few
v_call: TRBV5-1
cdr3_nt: TGCGCCAGCAGCTTTGGAGGGAAGGATTCACCCCTCCACTTT
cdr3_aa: CASSFGGKDSPLHF

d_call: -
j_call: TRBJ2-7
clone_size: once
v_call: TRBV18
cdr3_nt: TGTGCCAGCTCACCAGGGGTAACCGAGTACGAGCAGTACTTC
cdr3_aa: CASSPGVTEYEQYF

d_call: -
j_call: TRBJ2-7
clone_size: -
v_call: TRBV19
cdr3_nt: TGTGCCAGTAGTATGAAAGGAGGGCTAAACTACGAGCAGTACTTC
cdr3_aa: CASSMKGGLNYEQYF

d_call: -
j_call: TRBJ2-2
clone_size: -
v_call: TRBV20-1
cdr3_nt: TGCAGTGCTCAGGGTGTGGGGGAGCTGTTTTTT
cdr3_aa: CSAQGVGELFF

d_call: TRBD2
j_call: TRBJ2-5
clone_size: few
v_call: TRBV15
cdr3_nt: TGTGCCACCAGCAGAGTATGGGAGGGGCCGAGGGAGACCCAGTACTTC
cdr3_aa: CATSRVWEGPRETQYF

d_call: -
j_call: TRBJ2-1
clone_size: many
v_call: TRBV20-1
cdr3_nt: TGCAGTGCCGCACCCCTCAATGAGCAGTTCTTC
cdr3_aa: CSAAPLNEQFF

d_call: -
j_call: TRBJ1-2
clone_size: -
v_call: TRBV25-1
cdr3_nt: TGTGCCAGCAGTGAGCAGGGAGAGTTGTATGGCTACACCTTC
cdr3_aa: CASSEQGELYGYTF

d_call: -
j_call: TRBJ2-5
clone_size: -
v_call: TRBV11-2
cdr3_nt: TGTGCCAGCAGTATGCCGGGACACCAAGAGACCCAGTACTTC
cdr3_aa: CASSMPGHQETQYF

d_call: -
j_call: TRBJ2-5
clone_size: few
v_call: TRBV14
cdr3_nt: TGTGCCAGCAGCCAAGCTTGGGAGACCCAGTACTTC
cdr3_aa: CASSQAWETQYF

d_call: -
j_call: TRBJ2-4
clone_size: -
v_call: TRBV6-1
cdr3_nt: TGTGCCAGCAGTGAAGTAGCGCTAAACATTCAGTACTTC
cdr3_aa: CASSEVALNIQYF

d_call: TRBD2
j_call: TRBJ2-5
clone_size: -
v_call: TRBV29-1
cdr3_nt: TGCAGCGTGGGACTAGCGGTAAAAGAGACCCAGTACTTC
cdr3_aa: CSVGLAVKETQYF

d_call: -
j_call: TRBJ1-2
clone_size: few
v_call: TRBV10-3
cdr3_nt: TGTGCCATCAGTGAGTCCGGGGGCAACTATGGCTACACCTTC
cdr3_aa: CAISESGGNYGYTF

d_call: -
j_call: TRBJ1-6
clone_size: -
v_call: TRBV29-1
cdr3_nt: TGCAGTGCCCGTCGGGGAGATAATTCACCCCTCCACTTT
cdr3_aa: CSARRGDNSPLHF

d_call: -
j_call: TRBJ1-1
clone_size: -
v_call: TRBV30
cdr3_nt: TGTGCCTGGAGTGTACGGGAGAACACTGAAGCTTTCTTT
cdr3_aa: CAWSVRENTEAFF

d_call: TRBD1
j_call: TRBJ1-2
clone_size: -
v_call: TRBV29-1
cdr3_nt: TGCAGCGTCGATCAACCTGGGACAGGGATTGGCTACACCTTC
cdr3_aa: CSVDQPGTGIGYTF

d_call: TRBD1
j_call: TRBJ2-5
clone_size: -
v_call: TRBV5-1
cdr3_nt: TGCGCCAGCAGCTGGAGGGACAGGGAGACCCAGTACTTC
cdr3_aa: CASSWRDRETQYF

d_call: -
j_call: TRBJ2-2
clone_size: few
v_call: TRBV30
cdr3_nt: TGTGCCTGCAGCTCCGGGGGCTCCCATTCGATCGGGGAGCTGTTTTTT
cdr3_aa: CACSSGGSHSIGELFF

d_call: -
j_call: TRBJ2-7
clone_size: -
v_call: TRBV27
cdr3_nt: TGTGCCAGCAGTTTCCAGGGCCGGCAGAACTTC
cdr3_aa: CASSFQGRQNF

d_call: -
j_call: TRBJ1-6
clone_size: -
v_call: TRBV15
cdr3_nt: TGTGCCACCAGAAGGGATCGGGCGAATTCACCCCTCCACTTT
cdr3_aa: CATRRDRANSPLHF

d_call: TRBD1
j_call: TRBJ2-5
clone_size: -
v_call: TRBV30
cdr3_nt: TGTGCCTGCCTATCAGGGGGAGAGACCCAGTACTTC
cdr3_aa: CACLSGGETQYF

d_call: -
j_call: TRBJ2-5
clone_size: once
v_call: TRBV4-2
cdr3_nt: TGTGCCAGCAGCCAAGATTGGGAGACCCAGTACTTC
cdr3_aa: CASSQDWETQYF

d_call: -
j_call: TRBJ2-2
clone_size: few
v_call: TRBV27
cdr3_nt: TGTGCCAGCAGTTCATTCGATGGACCCGGGGAGCTGTTTTTT
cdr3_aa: CASSSFDGPGELFF

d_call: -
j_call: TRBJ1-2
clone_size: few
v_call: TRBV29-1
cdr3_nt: TGCAGCGTTGAAAGGTCCAACCCGGCCTATGGCTACACCTTC
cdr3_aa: CSVERSNPAYGYTF

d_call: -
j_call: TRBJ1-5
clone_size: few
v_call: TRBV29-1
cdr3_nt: TGCAGCGTTAGGCAGGACGAAAATCAGCCCCAGCATTTT
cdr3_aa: CSVRQDENQPQHF

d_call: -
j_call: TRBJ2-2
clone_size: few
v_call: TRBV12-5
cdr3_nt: TGTGCTAGTGGCACTGGAATCACCGGGGAGCTGTTTTTT
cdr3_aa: CASGTGITGELFF

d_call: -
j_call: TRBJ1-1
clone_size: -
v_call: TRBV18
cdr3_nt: TGTGCCAGCTCACCACGGGCCAGGACAAAGAACACTGAAGCTTTCTTT
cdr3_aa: CASSPRARTKNTEAFF

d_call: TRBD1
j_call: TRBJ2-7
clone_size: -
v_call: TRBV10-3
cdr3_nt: TGTGCCATCAGTACAGACAGGGGCGCCTACGAGCAGTACTTC
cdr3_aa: CAISTDRGAYEQYF

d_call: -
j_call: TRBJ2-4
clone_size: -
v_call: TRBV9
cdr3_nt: TGTGCCAGCAGCAACCAGGGCGTGGGCATTCAGTACTTC
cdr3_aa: CASSNQGVGIQYF

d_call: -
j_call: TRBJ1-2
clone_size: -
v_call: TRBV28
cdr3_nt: TGTGCCAGCAGTTTGGCAGGACCCCGTAGTCGCTACACCTTC
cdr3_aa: CASSLAGPRSRYTF

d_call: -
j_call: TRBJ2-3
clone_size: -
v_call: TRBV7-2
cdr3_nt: TGTGCCAGCAGCTTAGGGGATTCTAGGAATACGCAGTATTTT
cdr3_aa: CASSLGDSRNTQYF

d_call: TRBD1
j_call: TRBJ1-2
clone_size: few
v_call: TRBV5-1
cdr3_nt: TGCGCCAGCCATACGACAGGGAACTATGGCTACACCTTC
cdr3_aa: CASHTTGNYGYTF

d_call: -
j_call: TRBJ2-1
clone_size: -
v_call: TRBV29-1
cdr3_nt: TGCAGCGTTGATACCTACAATGAGCAGTTCTTC
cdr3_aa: CSVDTYNEQFF

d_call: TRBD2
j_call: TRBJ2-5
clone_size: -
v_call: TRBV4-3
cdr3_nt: TGCGCCAGCAGCCAACTAGCGGGGCCCTCAGGGACCCAGTACTTC
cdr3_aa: CASSQLAGPSGTQYF

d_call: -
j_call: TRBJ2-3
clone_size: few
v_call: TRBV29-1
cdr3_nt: TGCAGCGGCGGGGTCCGGGGTGGGCCAGATACGCAGTATTTT
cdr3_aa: CSGGVRGGPDTQYF

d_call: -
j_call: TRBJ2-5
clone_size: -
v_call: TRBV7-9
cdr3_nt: TGTGCCAGCAGCTTAGATATAGAGACCCAGTACTTC
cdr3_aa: CASSLDIETQYF

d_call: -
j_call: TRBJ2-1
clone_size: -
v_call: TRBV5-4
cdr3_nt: TGTGCCAGCAGCTTTGACGATGAGCAGTTCTTC
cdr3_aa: CASSFDDEQFF

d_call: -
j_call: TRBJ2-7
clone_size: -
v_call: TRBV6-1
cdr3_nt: TGTGCCAGCAGTGCCCAACACAACACCTACGAGCAGTACTTC
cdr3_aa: CASSAQHNTYEQYF

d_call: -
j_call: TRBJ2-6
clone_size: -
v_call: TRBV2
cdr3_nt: TGTGCCAGCGCAGGGGTTGGGGCCAACGTCCTGACTTTC
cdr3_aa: CASAGVGANVLTF

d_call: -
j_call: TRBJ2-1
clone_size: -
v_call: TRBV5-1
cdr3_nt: TGCGCCAGCAGCTTGGTTGGCGGTGACGGCTATGAGCAGTTCTTC
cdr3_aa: CASSLVGGDGYEQFF

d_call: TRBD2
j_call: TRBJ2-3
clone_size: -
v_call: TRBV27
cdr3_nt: TGTGCCAGCCGTCCGCGGACTAGCGGCACAGATACGCAGTATTTT
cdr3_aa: CASRPRTSGTDTQYF

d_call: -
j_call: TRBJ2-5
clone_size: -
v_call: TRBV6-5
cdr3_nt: TGTGCCAGCACCGTAGCAGAGACCCAGTACTTC
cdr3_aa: CASTVAETQYF

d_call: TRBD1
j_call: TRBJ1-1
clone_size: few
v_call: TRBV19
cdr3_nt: TGTGCCAGTAGTATACCGGGACAGAGGCAAGCTTTCTTT
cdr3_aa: CASSIPGQRQAFF

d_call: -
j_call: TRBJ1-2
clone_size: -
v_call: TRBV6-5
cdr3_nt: TGTGCCAGCAGTAGGGGACGGTTCTATGGCTACACCTTC
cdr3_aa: CASSRGRFYGYTF

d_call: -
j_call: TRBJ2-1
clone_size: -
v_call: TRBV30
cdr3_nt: TGTGCCTGGAGTGCGGGGGAACTCAATGAGCAGTTCTTC
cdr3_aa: CAWSAGELNEQFF

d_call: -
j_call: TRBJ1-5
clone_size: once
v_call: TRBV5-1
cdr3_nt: TGCGCCAGCAGCTTGGACGGATTCAGCAATCAGCCCCAGCATTTT
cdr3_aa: CASSLDGFSNQPQHF